This T cell receptor beta chain was identified in a study of cytomegalovirus exposure and HLA in healthy donors. PCR employed 60 Vbeta and 13 Jbeta primers. The table came from immunoSEQ multiplex PCR; TCRdb's copy has only in-frame clones and leaves some out. This sample has tens of thousands of clones, with 60% to 85% found just once. With regard to this clone: The antigen remains undetermined. The junction and the germline gene differ at one end; a read error may be behind it.

This CDR3 region has 16 residues. CDR1 MNHEY and CDR2 SVGAGI come from the germline V gene. Study results and limitations: Of the V segments, some could not be distinguished, including TRBV6-2 and TRBV6-3, and were excluded. The study recorded about 160 TCR beta chains that were cytomegalovirus-associated.

Sequenced material: PBMCs. The origin of this receptor is a woman in her thirties or forties in good health and CMV-seropositive. This chain links TRBV6-5 with TRBJ1-3; no clear D. The CDR3, as DNA: TGTGCCAGCAGCTACTCCGGGGTTAACTCTGGAAACACCATATATTTT. Encoded protein: CASSYSGVNSGNTIYF.